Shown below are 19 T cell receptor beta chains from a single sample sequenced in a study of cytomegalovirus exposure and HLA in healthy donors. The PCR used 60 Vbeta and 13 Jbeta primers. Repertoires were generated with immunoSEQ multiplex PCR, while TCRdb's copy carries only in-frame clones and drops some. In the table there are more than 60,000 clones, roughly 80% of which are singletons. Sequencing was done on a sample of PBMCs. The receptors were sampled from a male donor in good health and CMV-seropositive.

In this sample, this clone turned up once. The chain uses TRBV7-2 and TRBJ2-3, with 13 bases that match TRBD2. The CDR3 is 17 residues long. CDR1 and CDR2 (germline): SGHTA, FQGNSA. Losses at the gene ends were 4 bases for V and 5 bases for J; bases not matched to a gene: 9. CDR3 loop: CASSSTSGGAFIDTQYF. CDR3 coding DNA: TGTGCCAGCAGCTCAACTAGCGGGGGGGCCTTTATAGATACGCAGTATTTT.

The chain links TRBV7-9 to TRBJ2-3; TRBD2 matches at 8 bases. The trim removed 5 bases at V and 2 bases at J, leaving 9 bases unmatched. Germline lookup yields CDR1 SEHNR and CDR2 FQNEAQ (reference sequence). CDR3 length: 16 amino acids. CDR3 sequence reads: CASSPRTSRNTDTQYF. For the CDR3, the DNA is TGTGCCAGCAGCCCCCGGACTAGCCGAAACACAGATACGCAGTATTTT. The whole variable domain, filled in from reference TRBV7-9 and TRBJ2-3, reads DTGVSQNPRHKITKRGQNVTFRCDPISEHNRLYWYRQTLGQGPEFLTYFQNEAQLEKSRLLSDRFSAERPKGSFSTLEIQRTEQGDSAMYLCASSPRTSRNTDTQYFGPGTRLTVL.

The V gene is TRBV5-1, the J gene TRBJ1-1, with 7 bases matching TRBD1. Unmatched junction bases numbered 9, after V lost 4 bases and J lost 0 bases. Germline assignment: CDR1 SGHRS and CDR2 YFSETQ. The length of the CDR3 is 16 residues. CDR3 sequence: CASSMGQNFLNTEAFF. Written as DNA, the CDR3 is TGCGCCAGCAGCATGGGACAGAACTTTTTGAACACTGAAGCTTTCTTT.

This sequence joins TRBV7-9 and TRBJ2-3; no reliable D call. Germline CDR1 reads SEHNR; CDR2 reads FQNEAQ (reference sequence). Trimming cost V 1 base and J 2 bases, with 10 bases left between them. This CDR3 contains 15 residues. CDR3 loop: CASSLERVTTDTQYF. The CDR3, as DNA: TGTGCCAGCAGCTTAGAGCGAGTGACCACAGATACGCAGTATTTT.

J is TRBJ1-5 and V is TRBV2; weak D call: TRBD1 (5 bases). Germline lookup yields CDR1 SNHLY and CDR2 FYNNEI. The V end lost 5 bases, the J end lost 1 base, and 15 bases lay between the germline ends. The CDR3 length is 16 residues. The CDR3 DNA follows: TGTGCCAGCAGTCCCCCAGGGCTGAGGAGCAATCAGCCCCAGCATTTT. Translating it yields CASSPPGLRSNQPQHF.

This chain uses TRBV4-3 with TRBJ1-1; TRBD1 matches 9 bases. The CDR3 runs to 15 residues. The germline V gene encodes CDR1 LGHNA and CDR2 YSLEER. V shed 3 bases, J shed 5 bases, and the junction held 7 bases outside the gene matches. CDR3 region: CASSQYRGLGTEAFF. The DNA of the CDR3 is TGCGCCAGCAGCCAGTACAGGGGGCTAGGGACTGAAGCTTTCTTT.

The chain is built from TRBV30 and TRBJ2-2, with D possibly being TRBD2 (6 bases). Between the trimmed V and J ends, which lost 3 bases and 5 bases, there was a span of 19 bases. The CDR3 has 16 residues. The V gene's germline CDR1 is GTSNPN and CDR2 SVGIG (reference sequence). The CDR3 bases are TGTGCCTGGAGAAATTGGGGGGAAGGTCTTACCGGGGAGCTGTTTTTT. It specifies CAWRNWGEGLTGELFF. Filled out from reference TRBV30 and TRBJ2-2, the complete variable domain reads SQTIHQWPATLVQPVGSPLSLECTVEGTSNPNLYWYRQAAGRGLQLLFYSVGIGQISSEVPQNLSASRPQDRQFILSSKKLLLSDSGFYLCAWRNWGEGLTGELFFGEGSRLTVL.

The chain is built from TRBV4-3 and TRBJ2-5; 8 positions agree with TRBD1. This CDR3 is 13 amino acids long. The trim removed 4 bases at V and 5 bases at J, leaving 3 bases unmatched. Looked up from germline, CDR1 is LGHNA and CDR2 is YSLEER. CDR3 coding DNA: TGCGCCAGCAGCCCTTACAGGGGGGAGACCCAGTACTTC. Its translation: CASSPYRGETQYF.

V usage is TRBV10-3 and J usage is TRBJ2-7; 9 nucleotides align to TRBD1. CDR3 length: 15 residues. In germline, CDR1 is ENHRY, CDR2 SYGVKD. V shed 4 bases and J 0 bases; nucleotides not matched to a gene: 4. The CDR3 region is CAISGGQGSSYEQYF. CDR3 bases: TGTGCCATCAGTGGGGGACAGGGAAGCTCCTACGAGCAGTACTTC.

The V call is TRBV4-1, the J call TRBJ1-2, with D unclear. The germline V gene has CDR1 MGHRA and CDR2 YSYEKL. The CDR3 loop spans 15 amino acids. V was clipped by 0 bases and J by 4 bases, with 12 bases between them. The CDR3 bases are TGCGCCAGCAGCCAAGATCCCGGGAGAACCTATGGCTACACCTTC. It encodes CASSQDPGRTYGYTF.

DNA for the CDR3: TGTGCCAGCAGCTCTGAGGACACTGAAGCTTTCTTT. It is translated as CASSSEDTEAFF. The V and J genes are TRBV7-9 and TRBJ1-1; D gene ambiguous. Trimming removed 4 bases from V and 3 bases from J, with 6 bases in between. Germline V gives CDR1 SEHNR, CDR2 FQNEAQ (reference sequence). This CDR3 is built from 12 residues.

The CDR3 protein is CASSQELRQGDGYTF. The DNA for the CDR3 is TGTGCCAGCAGCCAAGAGTTGAGACAGGGGGACGGCTACACCTTC. The chain couples TRBV4-2 to TRBJ1-2, with 9 nucleotides matching TRBD1. Trimming cost V 0 bases and J 8 bases; bases outside gene matches: 7. Germline V gives CDR1 LGHNA, CDR2 YNFKEQ. This CDR3 comprises 15 residues.

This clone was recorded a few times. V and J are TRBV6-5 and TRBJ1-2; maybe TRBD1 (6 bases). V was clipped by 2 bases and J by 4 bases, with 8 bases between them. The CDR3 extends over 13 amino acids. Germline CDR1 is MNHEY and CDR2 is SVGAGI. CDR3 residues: CASSYQGRYGYTF. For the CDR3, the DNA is TGTGCCAGCAGTTACCAGGGGCGCTATGGCTACACCTTC.

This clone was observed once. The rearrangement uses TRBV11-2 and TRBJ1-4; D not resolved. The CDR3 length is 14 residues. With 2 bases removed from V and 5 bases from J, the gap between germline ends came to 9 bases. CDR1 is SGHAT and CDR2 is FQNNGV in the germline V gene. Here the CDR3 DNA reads TGTGCCAGCAGCTTACAGTTTATCAATGAAAAACTGTTTTTT. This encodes CASSLQFINEKLFF.

The DNA for the CDR3 is TGTGCCAGCAGGCTCGGAGCGGGGGTGAGCTACGAGCAGTACTTC. It is translated as CASRLGAGVSYEQYF. This chain uses TRBV5-6 with TRBJ2-5; 8 positions agree with TRBD2. TRBJ2-7 matches the DNA end more closely, so the J call is doubtful. This CDR3 has 15 residues. In germline, CDR1 is SGHDT, CDR2 YYEEEE.

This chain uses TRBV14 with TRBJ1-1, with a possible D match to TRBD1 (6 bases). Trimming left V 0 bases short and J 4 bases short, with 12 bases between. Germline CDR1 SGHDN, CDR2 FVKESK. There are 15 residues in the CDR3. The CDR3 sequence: CASSQDRGRFTEAFF. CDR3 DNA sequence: TGTGCCAGCAGCCAAGACAGGGGTCGATTCACTGAAGCTTTCTTT.

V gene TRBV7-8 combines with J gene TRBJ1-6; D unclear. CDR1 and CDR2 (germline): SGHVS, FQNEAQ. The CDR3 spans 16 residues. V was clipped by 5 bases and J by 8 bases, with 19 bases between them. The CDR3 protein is CASSLRGVQNDSPLHF. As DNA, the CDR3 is TGTGCCAGCAGCCTCCGGGGAGTTCAAAACGATTCACCCCTCCACTTT. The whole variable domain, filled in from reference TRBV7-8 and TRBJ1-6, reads GAGVSQSPRYKVAKRGQDVALRCDPISGHVSLFWYQQALGQGPEFLTYFQNEAQLDKSGLPSDRFFAERPEGSVSTLKIQRTQQEDSAVYLCASSLRGVQNDSPLHFGNGTRLTVT.

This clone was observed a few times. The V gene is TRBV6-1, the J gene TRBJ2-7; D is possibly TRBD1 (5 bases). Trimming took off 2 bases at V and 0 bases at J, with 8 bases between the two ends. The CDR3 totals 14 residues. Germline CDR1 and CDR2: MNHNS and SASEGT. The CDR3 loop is CASSEPGLSYEQYF. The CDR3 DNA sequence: TGTGCCAGCAGTGAACCAGGGCTCTCCTACGAGCAGTACTTC.

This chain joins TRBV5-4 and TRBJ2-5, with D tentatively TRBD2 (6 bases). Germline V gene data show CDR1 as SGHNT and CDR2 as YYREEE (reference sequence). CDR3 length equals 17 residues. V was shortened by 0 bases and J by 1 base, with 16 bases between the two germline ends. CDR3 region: CASSLDPFREPQETQYF. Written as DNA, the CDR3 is TGTGCCAGCAGCTTGGATCCCTTCCGGGAGCCCCAAGAGACCCAGTACTTC.